The 3 T cell receptor beta chains below were found in one sample sequenced in a study of human T cells and chemical hapten exposure. TCRdb re-derived calls from the RACE reads in MiXCR, one entry per CDR3 protein. The table lists about 97,000 distinct CDR3 sequences, less than 35% of them singletons, with about 9.3% in the top ten. Specified time point: patch test 3, about 24 weeks after DPC sensitization. Regarding treatment: therapeutic diphenylcyclopropenone sensitization with weekly scalp DPC. The specimen comprised whole blood, sampled in connection with sensitization to the hapten diphenylcyclopropenone (DPC). The receptor source for this set is a man between 40 and 49 years old with alopecia areata. Some clones in this sample may be carry-over from other donors' samples.

The V gene is TRBV6-6, the J gene TRBJ2-1; D gene ambiguous. The CDR3 totals 11 residues. Per germline, CDR1 MNHNY and CDR2 SVGAGI (reference sequence). V lost 6 bases and J 7 bases, leaving 7 bases between the germline ends. The CDR3 nucleotides are TGTGCCAGCAGCCACAATAATGAGCAGTTCTTC. It specifies CASSHNNEQFF.

The chain couples TRBV28 to TRBJ2-7; 7 bases are a match to TRBD1. CDR1 MDHEN and CDR2 SYDVKM come from the germline V gene. The junction had 7 bases not matched to a gene; V was cut back by 2 bases and J by 0 bases. This CDR3 contains 16 residues. The CDR3 protein is CASSLVVGDSSYEQYF. The CDR3 DNA follows: TGTGCCAGCAGTTTAGTTGTCGGGGACAGCTCCTACGAGCAGTACTTC. Drawing the rest from reference TRBV28 and TRBJ2-7, the complete variable domain is DVKVTQSSRYLVKRTGEKVFLECVQDMDHENMFWYRQDPGLGLRLIYFSYDVKMKEKGDIPEGYSVSREKKERFSLILESASTNQTSMYLCASSLVVGDSSYEQYFGPGTRLTVT.

As concerns this clonotype: This may be a read error, as it is one base from a much larger clone. As DNA, the CDR3 is TGTGCCAGCAGCCAAGATCTCCCCGGGGCGCATTCCTATAATTCACCCCTCCACTTT. Translated: CASSQDLPGAHSYNSPLHF. The rearrangement links TRBV3-1 to TRBJ1-6, with D maybe TRBD1 (5 bases). Germline assignment: CDR1 LGHDT and CDR2 YNNKEL (reference sequence). This CDR3 contains 19 residues. V was pared by 0 bases and J by 1 base, with 16 bases between.